This TCR beta chain originates from a study of PD-1 blockade in classical Hodgkin lymphoma. Overall study results and limits: Still unresolved is the cause of the repertoire differences, which may be disease activity or prior therapy. Reported baseline diversity: healthy donors highest, relapsed/refractory patients lowest. TCR diversity in CD4+, not CD8+, cells rose significantly by C4D1.

Comment on this clone: Its matching antigen is unknown.

After autologous stem cell transplantation all patients relapsed, and prior brentuximab vedotin exposure differed between cohorts. When best responses were assessed, they were complete response, partial response or progressive disease. Sequenced by immunoSEQ multiplex PCR; TCRdb stores in-frame clones only, minus some. Among roughly 25,000 clones listed, 82% were seen once. CDR1 LNHDA and CDR2 SQIVND come from the germline V gene (reference sequence). Trimming stripped 2 bases from V and 5 bases from J, with 6 bases between. CDR3 size: 12 residues. This sequence was found in a human donor with classical Hodgkin lymphoma. The source was peripheral blood mononuclear cells (PBMCs), collected before the second cycle of nivolumab. This chain links TRBV19 with TRBJ2-5; D not certain. The CDR3 loop is CASSIHRETQYF. In DNA, the CDR3 is TGTGCCAGTAGTATACACCGGGAGACCCAGTACTTC.